Listed below are T cell receptor beta chains from one sample, sequenced in a study of siplizumab effects on memory and regulatory T cells. Produced via immunoSEQ multiplex PCR; TCRdb's table is partial and in-frame only. The profile covers approximately 94,000 clones, with about 95% appearing a single time and less than 1.5% taken by the ten largest. Sequenced material: non-Treg CD4+ T cells sorted from blood. All receptors come from a human donor in good health. The CDR3 runs from the conserved cysteine through the conserved F or W. The D gene is left open where the match is weak. Size is omitted from some rows. Given values are once, few, many or a class for expanded clones.

CDR3 protein: CASSSLGREGRPGELFF; CDR3 DNA: TGTGCCAGCAGCTCGCTCGGGCGGGAGGGCCGCCCCGGGGAGCTGTTTTTT; clone size: -; D gene: TRBD2; V gene: TRBV7-3; J gene: TRBJ2-2
CDR3 protein: CASRRTSGRTGNEQFF; CDR3 DNA: TGTGCCAGCAGACGGACTAGCGGGAGGACTGGCAATGAGCAGTTCTTC; clone size: -; D gene: TRBD2; V gene: TRBV11-2; J gene: TRBJ2-1
CDR3 protein: CASSAVVWGAGAGANVLTF; CDR3 DNA: TGTGCCAGCAGCGCCGTCGTTTGGGGGGCGGGTGCTGGGGCCAACGTCCTGACTTTC; clone size: -; D gene: -; V gene: TRBV7-2; J gene: TRBJ2-6
CDR3 protein: CASTSRDTGELFF; CDR3 DNA: TGTGCCAGCACGAGCAGGGACACCGGGGAGCTGTTTTTT; clone size: -; D gene: -; V gene: TRBV6-6; J gene: TRBJ2-2
CDR3 protein: CASSPGTRLNTEAFF; CDR3 DNA: TGTGCCAGCAGTCCCGGGACAAGATTGAACACTGAAGCTTTCTTT; clone size: -; D gene: -; V gene: TRBV27; J gene: TRBJ1-1
CDR3 protein: CASSPTGSPEAFF; CDR3 DNA: TGTGCCAGCAGCCCGACAGGGTCTCCCGAAGCTTTCTTT; clone size: -; D gene: TRBD1; V gene: TRBV2; J gene: TRBJ1-1
CDR3 protein: CASGLAPLAGGPNEQFF; CDR3 DNA: TGTGCTAGTGGTTTGGCTCCCCTGGCGGGAGGGCCTAATGAGCAGTTCTTC; clone size: -; D gene: TRBD2; V gene: TRBV12-5; J gene: TRBJ2-1
CDR3 protein: CASSFGQTTNEKLFF; CDR3 DNA: TGTGCCAGCAGCTTTGGACAGACAACTAATGAAAAACTGTTTTTT; clone size: -; D gene: -; V gene: TRBV7-9; J gene: TRBJ1-4
CDR3 protein: CATRASRELHEQYF; CDR3 DNA: TGTGCCACCAGGGCCTCCCGGGAGCTCCACGAGCAGTACTTC; clone size: -; D gene: -; V gene: TRBV15; J gene: TRBJ2-7
CDR3 protein: CASSQEPTLDTQYF; CDR3 DNA: TGTGCCAGCAGCCAAGAGCCCACTTTGGATACGCAGTATTTT; clone size: -; D gene: -; V gene: TRBV14; J gene: TRBJ2-3
CDR3 protein: CAWSVRKGTEQYF; CDR3 DNA: TGTGCCTGGAGTGTACGGAAGGGGACCGAGCAGTACTTC; clone size: -; D gene: -; V gene: TRBV30; J gene: TRBJ2-7
CDR3 protein: CASSHGTGVLDEQFF; CDR3 DNA: TGTGCCAGCAGCCACGGGACAGGAGTTTTGGATGAGCAGTTCTTC; clone size: -; D gene: TRBD1; V gene: TRBV7-9; J gene: TRBJ2-1
CDR3 protein: CSVEEGGNTEAFF; CDR3 DNA: TGCAGCGTTGAGGAAGGAGGGAACACTGAAGCTTTCTTT; clone size: -; D gene: -; V gene: TRBV29-1; J gene: TRBJ1-1
CDR3 protein: CAWRDRSDF; CDR3 DNA: TGTGCCTGGAGAGACCGGAGCGACTTC; clone size: -; D gene: -; V gene: TRBV30; J gene: TRBJ2-7
CDR3 protein: CASSEVRLAGRYEQYF; CDR3 DNA: TGTGCCAGCAGTGAAGTTCGATTAGCGGGACGATACGAGCAGTACTTC; clone size: -; D gene: TRBD2; V gene: TRBV2; J gene: TRBJ2-7
CDR3 protein: CASSRDWAYNNEQFF; CDR3 DNA: TGTGCCAGCAGCCGGGATTGGGCTTATAACAATGAGCAGTTCTTC; clone size: -; D gene: -; V gene: TRBV5-5; J gene: TRBJ2-1
CDR3 protein: CASSELKGAPSYGYTF; CDR3 DNA: TGTGCCAGCAGCGAACTAAAGGGGGCGCCGAGTTATGGCTACACCTTC; clone size: -; D gene: TRBD1; V gene: TRBV6-1; J gene: TRBJ1-2
CDR3 protein: CASSLGRSSGRAYNEQFF; CDR3 DNA: TGTGCCAGCAGCTTAGGGAGATCTAGCGGGAGGGCCTACAATGAGCAGTTCTTC; clone size: -; D gene: TRBD2; V gene: TRBV7-3; J gene: TRBJ2-1
CDR3 protein: CASSKPIGPISNQPQHF; CDR3 DNA: TGTGCCAGCAGCAAACCAATAGGGCCGATTAGCAATCAGCCCCAGCATTTT; clone size: once; D gene: -; V gene: TRBV7-3; J gene: TRBJ1-5
CDR3 protein: CASSIDPAGALRGGELFF; CDR3 DNA: TGTGCCAGTAGTATAGATCCAGCGGGAGCTCTTAGGGGCGGGGAGCTGTTTTTT; clone size: -; D gene: TRBD2; V gene: TRBV19; J gene: TRBJ2-2
CDR3 protein: CASSLPVNTEAFF; CDR3 DNA: TGTGCCAGCAGTTTACCGGTGAACACTGAAGCTTTCTTT; clone size: -; D gene: -; V gene: TRBV28; J gene: TRBJ1-1
CDR3 protein: CASSPEYEQYF; CDR3 DNA: TGTGCCAGCTCACCCGAGTACGAGCAGTACTTC; clone size: -; D gene: -; V gene: TRBV18; J gene: TRBJ2-7
CDR3 protein: CASSVTPQGGETQYF; CDR3 DNA: TGTGCCAGCAGCGTCACCCCACAGGGGGGAGAGACCCAGTACTTC; clone size: -; D gene: TRBD1; V gene: TRBV9; J gene: TRBJ2-5
CDR3 protein: CASSLAHQETQYF; CDR3 DNA: TGTGCCAGCAGCTTAGCACATCAAGAGACCCAGTACTTC; clone size: -; D gene: -; V gene: TRBV7-2; J gene: TRBJ2-5
CDR3 protein: CATSRGQSYGYTF; CDR3 DNA: TGTGCCACCAGCAGAGGACAGTCCTATGGCTACACCTTC; clone size: -; D gene: -; V gene: TRBV15; J gene: TRBJ1-2
CDR3 protein: CASSPLEGGEAFF; CDR3 DNA: TGTGCCAGCTCACCCTTAGAGGGGGGTGAAGCTTTCTTT; clone size: -; D gene: -; V gene: TRBV18; J gene: TRBJ1-1
CDR3 protein: CASSLSAGGSTDTQYF; CDR3 DNA: TGTGCCAGCAGCTTATCGGCAGGGGGGAGCACAGATACGCAGTATTTT; clone size: -; D gene: -; V gene: TRBV11-1; J gene: TRBJ2-3
CDR3 protein: CSVVDSQETQYF; CDR3 DNA: TGCAGCGTTGTCGACAGTCAAGAGACCCAGTACTTC; clone size: -; D gene: -; V gene: TRBV29-1; J gene: TRBJ2-5
CDR3 protein: CASSLKASKVTVEQYF; CDR3 DNA: TGTGCCAGCAGTTTAAAAGCGTCAAAGGTGACCGTCGAGCAGTACTTC; clone size: -; D gene: -; V gene: TRBV27; J gene: TRBJ2-7
CDR3 protein: CASSLGIREYEAFF; CDR3 DNA: TGTGCCAGCAGCTTGGGGATAAGGGAATACGAAGCTTTCTTT; clone size: -; D gene: -; V gene: TRBV5-4; J gene: TRBJ1-1
CDR3 protein: CASSLAKKTSRVETQYF; CDR3 DNA: TGTGCCAGCAGCTTGGCCAAGAAGACTAGCAGAGTGGAGACCCAGTACTTC; clone size: -; D gene: TRBD2; V gene: TRBV5-4; J gene: TRBJ2-5
CDR3 protein: CASSPQGASSGGNTIYF; CDR3 DNA: TGTGCCAGCTCACCACAGGGGGCCTCATCTGGTGGAAACACCATATATTTT; clone size: -; D gene: TRBD1; V gene: TRBV18; J gene: TRBJ1-3
CDR3 protein: CASSPSFTTSGNTIYF; CDR3 DNA: TGCGCCAGCAGCCCCTCGTTCACCACCTCTGGAAACACCATATATTTT; clone size: -; D gene: -; V gene: TRBV5-1; J gene: TRBJ1-3
CDR3 protein: CASSNGRGRETQYF; CDR3 DNA: TGTGCCAGCAGCAACGGCAGGGGTCGAGAGACCCAGTACTTC; clone size: -; D gene: -; V gene: TRBV7-2; J gene: TRBJ2-5
CDR3 protein: CASSLVPSRDRVCNQPQHF; CDR3 DNA: TGTGCCAGCAGCTTAGTTCCTTCCCGGGACAGGGTTTGCAATCAGCCCCAGCATTTT; clone size: -; D gene: TRBD1; V gene: TRBV11-2; J gene: TRBJ1-5
CDR3 protein: CASSSTFYGYTF; CDR3 DNA: TGTGCCAGCAGTAGTACTTTCTATGGCTACACCTTC; clone size: -; D gene: -; V gene: TRBV28; J gene: TRBJ1-2
CDR3 protein: CASSQGRSWQETQYF; CDR3 DNA: TGTGCCAGCAGCCAAGGACGCTCGTGGCAAGAGACCCAGTACTTC; clone size: -; D gene: -; V gene: TRBV14; J gene: TRBJ2-5
CDR3 protein: CASSWPWTSGTSRDQETQYF; CDR3 DNA: TGTGCCAGCAGTTGGCCCTGGACTAGCGGGACCTCGAGGGACCAAGAGACCCAGTACTTC; clone size: -; D gene: TRBD2; V gene: TRBV28; J gene: TRBJ2-5
CDR3 protein: CASSSQPGGYNEQFF; CDR3 DNA: TGTGCCAGCAGCTCACAACCCGGGGGTTACAATGAGCAGTTCTTC; clone size: few; D gene: -; V gene: TRBV11-2; J gene: TRBJ2-1
CDR3 protein: CASSWTSTEQFF; CDR3 DNA: TGTGCCAGCAGCTGGACGTCCACTGAGCAGTTCTTC; clone size: -; D gene: -; V gene: TRBV14; J gene: TRBJ2-1
CDR3 protein: CASSVTGAGANVLTF; CDR3 DNA: TGTGCCAGTAGTGTCACAGGGGCTGGGGCCAACGTCCTGACTTTC; clone size: -; D gene: TRBD1; V gene: TRBV19; J gene: TRBJ2-6
CDR3 protein: CASSFLAGVRETQYF; CDR3 DNA: TGCGCCAGCAGTTTCCTAGCGGGAGTTCGGGAGACCCAGTACTTC; clone size: -; D gene: TRBD2; V gene: TRBV5-1; J gene: TRBJ2-5
CDR3 protein: CASSFGQVNNNQPQHF; CDR3 DNA: TGTGCCAGCAGCTTCGGACAAGTCAATAACAATCAGCCCCAGCATTTT; clone size: -; D gene: -; V gene: TRBV7-8; J gene: TRBJ1-5
CDR3 protein: CASSLSGTSDEQYF; CDR3 DNA: TGTGCCAGCAGCTTGTCCGGGACTAGCGACGAGCAGTACTTC; clone size: few; D gene: TRBD2; V gene: TRBV7-9; J gene: TRBJ2-7
CDR3 protein: CASSEIATAGTDTQYF; CDR3 DNA: TGTGCCAGCAGTGAAATAGCGACCGCCGGCACAGATACGCAGTATTTT; clone size: -; D gene: -; V gene: TRBV25-1; J gene: TRBJ2-3
CDR3 protein: CASSSSTGGREQYF; CDR3 DNA: TGTGCCAGCAGCTCGTCGACAGGGGGCCGTGAGCAGTACTTC; clone size: -; D gene: TRBD1; V gene: TRBV7-2; J gene: TRBJ2-7
CDR3 protein: CASIQGQGAGEQYF; CDR3 DNA: TGTGCCAGCATCCAAGGACAGGGGGCCGGCGAGCAGTACTTC; clone size: -; D gene: TRBD1; V gene: TRBV7-6; J gene: TRBJ2-7
CDR3 protein: CASKFSEGPNEGYTF; CDR3 DNA: TGTGCCAGCAAGTTCTCGGAGGGCCCTAATGAGGGCTACACCTTC; clone size: -; D gene: -; V gene: TRBV6-1; J gene: TRBJ1-2